This T cell receptor (beta chain) was obtained from a study of regulatory T cells in long-lasting Graves disease (dated by TCRdb to the early 2020s). About the full investigation: Newly diagnosed Graves' disease patients had taken antithyroid drugs for less than 3 months. This study used TCR sequencing and RNA sequencing of peripheral blood to compare persistent Graves' disease patients against newly diagnosed Graves' disease patients. The study was registered as a clinical trial and conducted in China. A total of about 33 samples underwent TCR sequencing, from 13 patients with persistent Graves' disease and 20 or so patients with newly diagnosed Graves' disease. The full study reports these points: The authors acknowledged the small sample size as a limitation that may reduce accuracy. Preferential use of TRBV28, TRBJ1-2 and TRBJ2-5 was observed in persistent disease, whereas TRBV20-1 and TRBJ2-1 were favored in newly diagnosed disease. The study examined only peripheral blood because the primary lesion, thyroid tissue, could not be accessed. Persistent Graves' disease patients showed lower TCR Shannon entropy and fewer highly expanded clones than newly diagnosed patients, suggesting clonal expansion. Persistent patients shared more public clonotypes among themselves (over 2,500) than newly diagnosed patients did (roughly 920). Only the TCR beta chain was sequenced and analyzed.

The time point tag for this specimen amounts to: newly diagnosed GD, antithyroid drugs for less than 3 months. For both TCR sequencing and RNA sequencing, RNA was extracted from PBMCs using TRIzol. The diagnosis of Graves' disease followed American Thyroid Association guidelines. Patients were recruited from an endocrinology department in Xi'an, China. From each patient, approximately 10 milliliters of peripheral blood was collected into an EDTA anticoagulant tube. PBMCs were isolated by Ficoll Paque Plus density gradient separation without further T cell sorting. An Agilent 2100 Bioanalyzer and agarose gel were used to check RNA quality, while a NanoDrop 2000 measured RNA concentration. According to the germline V gene (reference sequence), CDR1 reads MNHEY and CDR2 reads SMNVEV. The CDR3 runs 16 amino acids, cysteine and phenylalanine included. CDR3 DNA is the only sequence kept; it has 48 bases, read in frame from the first base.

The library relied on multiplex PCR. The run used an Illumina HiSeq 4000. iRepertoire HTBI primers and Arm-PCR amplification of CDR3 regions were used to construct TCR beta libraries. Before sequencing, the PCR products underwent gel purification. The published analysis was carried out like this. A total of roughly 65 TRBV and some 15 TRBJ segments were identified across samples and were used for gene usage analysis of CDR3 amino acid clonotypes. COPE and FqMerger were used to merge filtered high-quality paired reads into contigs. BLAST was used to align contigs to the IMGT TRBV, TRBD and TRBJ reference genes, and CDR3 was defined following IMGT. Any clonotype with a frequency above 0.1% was classified as a highly expanded clone. Shannon entropy was used to measure repertoire diversity, and the Gini coefficient was used to measure V-J evenness. A clonotype was considered public if more than one individual shared it. TCRdb cleaned the public reads at Q25 with fastp, built clones with MiXCR and kept in-frame beta chains. Each CDR3 protein appears once, grouped with its most common genes and DNA. These V and J calls derive from TCRdb rather than the authors' analysis. The sample records hundreds of thousands of distinct CDR3 sequences, roughly 15% of which are singletons. The leading ten clones occupy about 17% of the sample.

This clonotype was seen only once. Its antigen remains unidentified. A read error may produce the germline difference seen at one junction end. This same sample was also part of a study on T cells in Graves' hyperthyroidism and ophthalmopathy. The second source states: A patient counted as having stable Graves' hyperthyroidism if no progression to ophthalmopathy occurred over 18 months of follow-up. Hyperthyroidism patients were aged 18 to 65 years and newly diagnosed, with disease duration of less than 2 months. The study excluded patients with uncontrolled infections, other autoimmune diseases, pregnancy or lactation. Diagnoses were established on the basis of clinical symptoms, serum thyroxine and TRAb, thyroid ultrasound, and orbital computed tomography. The TCR CDR3 was subjected to a first round of RT-PCR using the HTBI primer set and the Qiagen OneStep RT-PCR kit. Most expanded thyroid clonotypes (frequency above 0.001) were also detected in blood, suggesting blood repertoires may reflect thyroid immune responses. A model built on a 13 V-J signature distinguished ophthalmopathy from stable hyperthyroidism, reaching 85% to 90% sensitivity and around 81% specificity in cross-validation and 80%/75% in testing. In validation, the model predicted progression to ophthalmopathy with over 60% sensitivity and 72% to 85% specificity, a median of about 6.7 months before onset. To identify distinguishing TCR V-J signatures, a discovery cohort of around 100 patients was used, comprising 43 with Graves' ophthalmopathy and 57 with stable Graves' hyperthyroidism. Prospective prediction of ophthalmopathy was tested in an independent validation cohort consisting of some 18 hyperthyroidism patients and around 16 patients who later progressed to ophthalmopathy. The 75 to 100 discovery patients were divided at random into training and test sets in a 7:3 ratio. Thyroid tissue and blood T-cell repertoires from six Graves' hyperthyroidism patients were also compared in the study. After blood sampling, hyperthyroidism patients were treated with methimazole at a starting dose of 30 mg daily, and ophthalmopathy patients were treated with high-dose intravenous methylprednisolone. A second multiplex PCR round built the libraries, followed by size selection and purification. The libraries were sequenced on an Illumina HiSeq2000 using paired-end 100 bp reads. SOAPnuke was used to process the raw data, removing reads that contained adapters or uncalled bases, had a mean Phred below 15, or lacked an exact match to the constant primer or identifier. COPE v1.2.5 was used to merge the high-quality paired reads, and each unique nucleotide sequence was defined as a clonotype. MiTCR v1.1 was used to align the clonotypes against IMGT TRBV, TRBD and TRBJ reference segments. Analysis was restricted to V-J combinations with a frequency above 0.0001, which covered roughly 99% of repertoires. A TCS score was defined as the ratio of F50 (clonal expansion) to E x V (chaos), with BLOSUM62-based TCRdist applied between CDR3 peptides within each V-J. Welch's t-statistics and random forest reduced around 520 V-J features to 13, which were used in a naive Bayes classifier (R e1071). No statistical method was used to set the sample size in advance, and investigators knew the group allocation. The paper reports TCR Vbeta CDR3 sequencing of more than 120 peripheral blood samples: 43 ophthalmopathy, under 80 hyperthyroidism and 17 progressor patients.

This clonotype originated in a woman in her 30s with Graves disease. Donor details come from another sample of the same person, matched by shared clones. Sample: peripheral blood mononuclear cells (PBMCs), taken at new diagnosis, from a patient treated with antithyroid drugs. In this chain, TRBV27 is recombined with TRBJ1-2; a stretch of 8 junction bases matches TRBD1. The CDR3 corresponds to CAGRRQIQGANYGYTF. The DNA sequence is TGTGCCGGCAGACGCCAAATCCAGGGGGCGAACTATGGCTACACCTTC.